The 21 T cell receptor beta chains reported below all come from one sample, sequenced in a study of blood T cell repertoires in COVID-19. TCRdb's table, derived via immunoSEQ multiplex PCR, lists solely in-frame clones and lacks some. The table shows about 260,000 clones, with about 85% occurring only once. The sequencing sample was made of PBMCs or T cells enriched from blood (not recorded which). These receptors were obtained from a woman aged 45-65 years who had recovered from COVID-19.

This chain uses TRBV5-5 with TRBJ2-2; 8 bases agree with TRBD2. Trimming at V came to 1 base and at J to 1 base, leaving 9 bases not matched to a gene. The germline gives CDR1 SGHKS, CDR2 YYEKEE (reference sequence). The CDR3 runs to 18 residues. In nucleotides, the CDR3 is TGTGCCAGCAGCTTGATAACTAGCGGTTTTGGGAACACCGGGGAGCTGTTTTTT. The encoded protein is CASSLITSGFGNTGELFF.

The V call is TRBV18, the J call TRBJ2-1, with D possibly being TRBD1 (5 bases). The germline V gene encodes CDR1 KGHSH and CDR2 LQKENI. CDR3 length: 14 amino acids. The germline V and J ends were trimmed by 5 bases and 3 bases, with 11 bases remaining between them. The CDR3 coding sequence is TGTGCCAGCTCAAATCAGGGCCTCTACAATGAGCAGTTCTTC. Protein: CASSNQGLYNEQFF.

Concerning this clone: Other DNA sequences of this sample code for an identical CDR3. The V and J genes are TRBV18 and TRBJ2-5, with TRBD1 as a possible D gene (5 bases). From germline, CDR1 is KGHSH and CDR2 LQKENI. The CDR3 consists of 14 residues. Trimming stripped 2 bases from V and 3 bases from J, with 10 bases between. CDR3: CASSPRQGEETQYF. The CDR3 bases are TGTGCCAGCTCACCAAGGCAGGGTGAAGAGACCCAGTACTTC.

The V and J genes are TRBV30 and TRBJ1-1, with TRBD1 matching over 8 bases. CDR3 length: 13 amino acids. The germline gives CDR1 GTSNPN, CDR2 SVGIG (reference sequence). V trimming: 4 bases; J trimming: 0 bases; junction bases outside the gene matches: 1. The DNA of the CDR3 is TGTGCCTGGAACAGGGGGATGAACACTGAAGCTTTCTTT. Amino acid sequence: CAWNRGMNTEAFF.

This clone was seen a few times. The chain employs TRBV30 and TRBJ2-7; TRBD2 is a possible D gene (5 bases). The V end lost 1 base, the J end lost 2 bases, and 9 bases lay between the germline ends. This CDR3 comprises 13 residues. The germline CDR1 and CDR2 sequences are GTSNPN and SVGIG (reference sequence). CDR3 in DNA: TGTGCCTGGAGTGAGGACTTGGCCTACGAGCAGTACTTC. Translating it yields CAWSEDLAYEQYF.

The chain has TRBV28 and TRBJ2-1, with D perhaps TRBD2 (6 bases). The germline CDR1 and CDR2 sequences are MDHEN and SYDVKM. The CDR3 length is 14 residues. Deletions cut 3 bases from V and 8 bases from J, with 14 bases between. The chain's CDR3 is CASSLRGGTYEQFF. CDR3 nucleotides: TGTGCCAGCAGTTTGCGGGGAGGAACCTATGAGCAGTTCTTC.

DNA for the CDR3: TGCAGCGTTGGGGGACAGGTTCAAGAGACCCAGTACTTC. Its translation: CSVGGQVQETQYF. The rearrangement uses TRBV29-1 and TRBJ2-5; 8 positions agree with TRBD1. The V gene's germline CDR1 is SQVTM and CDR2 ANQGSEA. J was trimmed by 2 bases and V by 4 bases; bases with no gene match: 3. The CDR3 totals 13 residues.

This clone was seen more than once but under ten times. The chain links TRBV15 to TRBJ1-5; D not resolved. Trimming stripped 4 bases from V and 2 bases from J, with 15 bases between. In germline, CDR1 is LNHNV, CDR2 YYDKDF (reference sequence). CDR3 size: 16 residues. The CDR3 is CATSIKSVSGNQPQHF. The CDR3 DNA is TGTGCCACCAGCATTAAATCAGTTAGCGGCAATCAGCCCCAGCATTTT. The full variable domain, with the rest looked up from reference TRBV15 and TRBJ1-5, is DAMVIQNPRYQVTQFGKPVTLSCSQTLNHNVMYWYQQKSSQAPKLLFHYYDKDFNNEADTPDNFQSRRPNTSFCFLDIRSPGLGDTAMYLCATSIKSVSGNQPQHFGDGTRLSIL.

For the CDR3, the DNA is TGTGCCAGCTCGTTCGGAGGTTATACCGGGGAGCTGTTTTTT. Translation gives CASSFGGYTGELFF. This chain connects TRBV11-2 to TRBJ2-2; possibly TRBD2 for D (5 bases). Germline loops: CDR1 SGHAT, CDR2 FQNNGV. The CDR3 runs 14 residues. Trimming shortened V by 8 bases and J by 5 bases, and 15 bases separated the two germline ends.

The chain employs TRBV2 and TRBJ1-6, with D hard to call. CDR1 is SNHLY and CDR2 is FYNNEI in the germline V gene. The CDR3 spans 14 residues. Trimming cost V 1 base and J 9 bases, with 10 bases left between them. CDR3 loop: CASSEGDTPSPLHF. CDR3 DNA: TGTGCCAGCAGTGAAGGAGACACTCCTTCACCCCTCCACTTT.

The chain recombines TRBV11-3 with TRBJ1-1; D might be TRBD1 (6 bases). The CDR3 has 12 residues. Trimming pared 0 bases from V and 10 bases from J, leaving 9 bases between. Germline V lookup: CDR1 SGHNT, CDR2 YENEEA. CDR3 nucleotides: TGTGCCAGCAGCTTAGAACAGGGTGCAGCTTTCTTT. This encodes CASSLEQGAAFF.

The chain joins TRBV11-1 to TRBJ2-1; 13 bases are a match to TRBD2. The CDR3 covers 15 residues. Germline CDR1 and CDR2: SGHAT and FQDESV (reference sequence). Unmatched junction bases numbered 8, after V lost 5 bases and J lost 10 bases. CDR3 in DNA: TGTGCCAGCAGCAGGGGACTAGCGGGAACCCGGGAGCAGTTCTTC. Protein sequence: CASSRGLAGTREQFF. Filled out from reference TRBV11-1 and TRBJ2-1, the complete variable domain reads EAEVAQSPRYKITEKSQAVAFWCDPISGHATLYWYRQILGQGPELLVQFQDESVVDDSQLPKDRFSAERLKGVDSTLKIQPAELGDSAMYLCASSRGLAGTREQFFGPGTRLTVL.

This clone was picked up a small number of times. V and J are TRBV27 and TRBJ1-5; a weak D match, TRBD1 (5 bases). CDR3 length: 16 residues. Germline loops: CDR1 MNHEY, CDR2 SMNVEV (reference sequence). V was cut by 4 bases and J by 0 bases, with 13 bases left in between. CDR3 region: CASSYRDSTSNQPQHF. DNA for the CDR3: TGTGCCAGCAGTTACCGTGACAGCACTAGCAATCAGCCCCAGCATTTT.

The chain recombines TRBV5-1 with TRBJ2-7, with 8 positions matching TRBD2. The CDR3 runs to 15 residues. The V and J ends lost 1 base and 1 base, in that order; junction bases with no gene match: 4. From germline, CDR1 is SGHRS and CDR2 YFSETQ. The CDR3 coding sequence is TGCGCCAGCAGCTTGCTGAGCGGGGGTTCCTACGAGCAGTACTTC. The encoded protein is CASSLLSGGSYEQYF.

This clone showed up just a few times. The chain recombines TRBV7-9 with TRBJ1-1, with 7 bases fitting TRBD1. Germline V gene data show CDR1 as SEHNR and CDR2 as FQNEAQ (reference sequence). Trimming at V came to 7 bases and at J to 7 bases, leaving 9 bases not matched to a gene. The CDR3 totals 13 residues. The CDR3 protein is CASTVTRDSEAFF. CDR3 in DNA: TGTGCCAGCACCGTAACTCGGGACAGTGAAGCTTTCTTT.

The rearrangement joins TRBV4-3 to TRBJ1-2; D remains unclear. The CDR3 loop spans 14 amino acids. CDR1 and CDR2 from the germline V gene are LGHNA and YSLEER. With 4 bases removed from V and 8 bases from J, the gap between germline ends came to 17 bases. The CDR3 is CASSRFNELGGYTF. Here the CDR3 DNA reads TGCGCCAGCAGCCGATTCAATGAACTAGGCGGCTACACCTTC.

The chain employs TRBV11-3 and TRBJ2-5, with TRBD1 matching 9 bases. This CDR3 has 16 amino acids. CDR1 and CDR2 (germline): SGHNT, YENEEA. V shed 5 bases, J shed 2 bases, and the junction held 9 bases outside the gene matches. The CDR3 spells CASSEREGQGQETQYF. In nucleotides, the CDR3 is TGTGCCAGCAGCGAGAGGGAGGGACAGGGTCAAGAGACCCAGTACTTC. Combining the CDR3 with reference TRBV11-3 and TRBJ2-5 gives the whole variable domain EAGVVQSPRYKIIEKKQPVAFWCNPISGHNTLYWYLQNLGQGPELLIRYENEEAVDDSQLPKDRFSAERLKGVDSTLKIQPAELGDSAVYLCASSEREGQGQETQYFGPGTRLLVL.

The chain uses TRBV28 and TRBJ1-6; D is unclear. The CDR3 runs to 13 residues. Trimming stripped 3 bases from V and 5 bases from J, with 5 bases between. Germline-derived CDR1 and CDR2 are MDHEN and SYDVKM. CDR3 nucleotides: TGTGCCAGCAGTTTCGGTAATAATTCACCCCTCCACTTT. Translating gives CASSFGNNSPLHF.

The chain joins TRBV2 to TRBJ1-1; D might be TRBD1 (6 bases). From germline, CDR1 is SNHLY and CDR2 FYNNEI. The CDR3 has 14 residues. Trimming took 5 bases from V and 0 from J, leaving 10 bases between them. CDR3 DNA: TGTGCCAGCAGTCCGGACAGTATGAACACTGAAGCTTTCTTT. Its protein product is CASSPDSMNTEAFF.

The J gene is TRBJ1-5, the V gene TRBV23-1; a possible D gene is TRBD1 (6 bases). TRBV23-1 is an open reading frame whose function is uncertain. V lost 0 bases and J 5 bases, leaving 17 bases between the germline ends. The CDR3 spans 17 residues. The CDR3 spells CASSQSRQELSHQPQHF. The CDR3 bases are TGCGCCAGCAGTCAATCGAGACAGGAGTTGTCGCATCAGCCCCAGCATTTT.

The chain links TRBV7-2 to TRBJ2-4, with 11 bases fitting TRBD2. J lost 1 base, V lost 5 bases, and 4 bases had no gene match. Germline V CDR1 and CDR2: SGHTA, FQGNSA. The CDR3 runs to 16 residues. For the CDR3, the DNA is TGTGCCAGCAGCCAACTAGCGGGAGCGGCCAAAAACATTCAGTACTTC. Protein product: CASSQLAGAAKNIQYF.